This TCR beta chain was sequenced in a study of cytomegalovirus exposure and HLA in healthy donors. Study-wide background: A prior analysis found 117 million unique TCR beta sequences from 150 million to 200 million T cells.

Primers included in the PCR were 60 Vbeta and 13 Jbeta primers. Profiled with immunoSEQ multiplex PCR; TCRdb holds only in-frame clones, not every one. The table records about 190,000 clones, about four fifths of them present only once. Trimming stripped 8 bases from V and 2 bases from J, with 19 bases between. Germline-derived CDR1 and CDR2 are SGHAT and FQDESV (reference sequence). The CDR3 loop spans 15 amino acids. The receptor comes from a man between 25 and 39 years old in good health and CMV-seropositive. The sample comprised PBMCs. This chain uses TRBV11-1 with TRBJ2-7, with D possibly matching TRBD2 (7 bases). CDR3 region: CASRPRGRGTYEQYF. The CDR3 DNA follows: TGTGCCAGCCGCCCGAGGGGGAGGGGGACCTACGAGCAGTACTTC.